A selection of T cell receptor beta chains follows, all from one sample in a study of T cells in Graves' hyperthyroidism and ophthalmopathy. TCRdb redid the calling of the multiplex PCR reads with MiXCR, one entry per CDR3 protein. The sample lists hundreds of thousands of distinct CDR3 sequences, approximately 20% occurring once. Sequences were obtained from blood. These receptors all come from a middle-aged man with Graves' ophthalmopathy. CDR3s include the opening cysteine and the closing phenylalanine or tryptophan. Fields, in order: J gene, clone size, D gene, V gene, CDR3 DNA, CDR3 protein. D genes are given only for firm matches. For some rows the clone size is stated as once, few or many, or as a class when expanded; others skip it.

TRBJ2-1,many,-,TRBV28,TGTGCCAGCAGTCGCTCTACCCGGGCTACTCACTACAATGAGCAGTTCTTC,CASSRSTRATHYNEQFF
TRBJ1-5,few,-,TRBV5-5,TGTGCCAGCAGCTTGAATCAGGTCCTCGGGGACAATCAGCCCCAGCATTTT,CASSLNQVLGDNQPQHF
TRBJ2-7,many,TRBD1,TRBV28,TGTGCCAGCAGTGCCGGGACAGGAGTCTACGAGCAGTACTTC,CASSAGTGVYEQYF
TRBJ2-1,few,TRBD1,TRBV9,TGTGCCAGCAGCCCTCAGGGGGATATCCGATACAATGAGCAGTTCTTC,CASSPQGDIRYNEQFF
TRBJ2-3,many,-,TRBV2,TGTGCCAGCAGACAGACATTAGGGGGAACTAGCACAGATACGCAGTATTTT,CASRQTLGGTSTDTQYF
TRBJ2-7,many,-,TRBV28,TGTGCCAGCAGCTCCCCGGCGGTGGGGAGGCAAGGGCAGTACTTC,CASSSPAVGRQGQYF
TRBJ1-2,-,-,TRBV6-1,TGTGCCAGCACCCTAAATCACTATGGCTACACCTTC,CASTLNHYGYTF
TRBJ2-7,-,TRBD2,TRBV4-3,TGCGCCAGCAGCCAGCTCCCGGGACTAGCGGGGTGGGAGCAGTACTTC,CASSQLPGLAGWEQYF
TRBJ2-5,once,-,TRBV2,TGTGCCAGCAATCAGCTATTGGGACAAGAGACCCAGTACTTC,CASNQLLGQETQYF
TRBJ1-2,few,-,TRBV27,TGTGCCAGCAGTTTAACAGGGTGGAGTGGCTACACCTTC,CASSLTGWSGYTF
TRBJ1-4,-,-,TRBV5-1,TGCGCCAGCAGCTTGGTATCCAGGGCTGGGGAAAAACTGTTTTTT,CASSLVSRAGEKLFF
TRBJ2-7,many,TRBD2,TRBV28,TGTGCCAGCAGTTACGGGACTAGCGACTCCTACGAGCAGTACTTC,CASSYGTSDSYEQYF
TRBJ1-2,few,TRBD1,TRBV2,TGTGCCAGCACCGCCTTGGGACAGAGGGGCTGTGGCTACACCTTC,CASTALGQRGCGYTF
TRBJ2-2,few,-,TRBV28,TGTGCCAGCGGACCCGGGACTTTGAACACCGGGGAGCTGTTTTTT,CASGPGTLNTGELFF
TRBJ2-3,-,TRBD1,TRBV5-1,TGCGCCAGCAGCGCGAACAGGGGGGATGCGCAGTATTTT,CASSANRGDAQYF
TRBJ2-1,-,TRBD1,TRBV12-5,TGTGCTAGTGGTTACGGGACAGACGAGCAGTTCTTC,CASGYGTDEQFF
TRBJ1-5,-,TRBD1,TRBV10-3,TGTGCCATCAGTGACAGGGGGGAGGATAGCAATCAGCCCCAGCATTTT,CAISDRGEDSNQPQHF
TRBJ2-7,-,-,TRBV9,TGTGCCAGCAGCGTAGGCCCTCTCTACGAGCAGTACTTC,CASSVGPLYEQYF
TRBJ2-3,-,-,TRBV15,TGTGCCACCAGCAGAGAATACGATACGCAGTATTTT,CATSREYDTQYF
TRBJ2-2,-,-,TRBV19,TGTGCCAGTAGTATGTTTTCCCCCCCCTCGAACACCGGGGAGCTGTTTTTT,CASSMFSPPSNTGELFF